The 18 T cell receptor beta chains given below trace back to one sample, sequenced in a study of blood T cell repertoires in COVID-19. Profiling relied on immunoSEQ multiplex PCR, and the TCRdb table lists in-frame clones only, not all of them. The table records about 250,000 clones, 85% to 90% of them present only once. Sequencing used peripheral blood. Receptors were obtained from a man at least 80 years old with acute or convalescent COVID-19.

The V call is TRBV3-1 (or the pseudogene TRBV3-2), the J call TRBJ2-4; D remains ambiguous. The CDR3 totals 12 residues. With 0 bases removed from V and 8 bases from J, the gap between germline ends came to 5 bases. The germline V gene has CDR1 LGHDT and CDR2 YNNKEL (reference sequence). The CDR3 bases are TGTGCCAGCAGCCAAGAGGCGGACATTCAGTACTTC. This sequence encodes CASSQEADIQYF.

The chain employs TRBV3-1 (or the pseudogene TRBV3-2) and TRBJ2-7; 10 bases are a match to TRBD2. The CDR3 length is 17 residues. The germline CDR1 and CDR2 sequences are LGHDT and YNNKEL (reference sequence). J was trimmed by 0 bases and V by 0 bases; bases with no gene match: 5. Written as DNA, the CDR3 is TGTGCCAGCAGCCAAGATGTAGCGGGGGGCCTCTCCTACGAGCAGTACTTC. Translating gives CASSQDVAGGLSYEQYF.

This sequence joins TRBV15 and TRBJ1-6, with TRBD1 matching 7 bases. Germline trimming cut 0 bases from V and 7 bases from J; bases unmatched to any gene: 12. The CDR3 is 18 residues long. In germline, CDR1 is LNHNV, CDR2 YYDKDF (reference sequence). As DNA, the CDR3 is TGTGCCACCAGCAGAGATCCCCGACAGGGTGATTACAATTCACCCCTCCACTTT. It codes for CATSRDPRQGDYNSPLHF.

This clone was seen a single time. The J gene is TRBJ1-1, the V gene TRBV7-2; D might be TRBD1 (5 bases). Per germline, CDR1 SGHTA and CDR2 FQGNSA. The CDR3 sequence is 13 residues long. V was pared by 6 bases and J by 2 bases, with 10 bases between. CDR3 nucleotide sequence: TGTGCCAGCAGATTGGGACTTAACACTGAAGCTTTCTTT. Protein sequence: CASRLGLNTEAFF.

This chain connects TRBV7-9 to TRBJ2-2, with 9 bases identical to TRBD2. CDR3 size: 15 residues. With 3 bases clipped from V and 7 bases from J, the junction kept 6 bases outside the gene matches. Germline V gene data show CDR1 as SEHNR and CDR2 as FQNEAQ (reference sequence). The CDR3 DNA reads TGTGCCAGCAGCTTGGCGGGAGGGCCTGTCGGGGAGCTGTTTTTT. The encoded protein is CASSLAGGPVGELFF.

This chain joins TRBV27 and TRBJ2-3; D not certain. CDR1 and CDR2 (germline): MNHEY, SMNVEV (reference sequence). This CDR3 contains 15 residues. The V end lost 5 bases, the J end lost 0 bases, and 12 bases lay between the germline ends. The CDR3 protein is CASSPRFTSTDTQYF. In DNA form, the CDR3 reads TGTGCCAGCAGTCCCCGGTTCACTAGCACAGATACGCAGTATTTT.

This clone has just one count. The V gene is TRBV4-1, the J gene TRBJ1-2; D perhaps matches TRBD1 (6 bases). Trimming took off 0 bases at V and 4 bases at J, with 6 bases between the two ends. This CDR3 has 13 residues. CDR1 is MGHRA and CDR2 is YSYEKL in the germline V gene. CDR3 sequence: CASSQEGGYGYTF. CDR3 nucleotides: TGCGCCAGCAGCCAAGAAGGGGGCTATGGCTACACCTTC.

J is TRBJ2-5 and V is TRBV24-1, with 10 bases lining up with TRBD1. Trimming took 3 bases from V and 5 from J; bases not matched to a gene: 5. Germline values: CDR1 KGHDR, CDR2 SFDVKD. This CDR3 contains 15 residues. In DNA, the CDR3 is TGTGCCACCAGTGATGGGACAGGGGCTGGCGAGACCCAGTACTTC. Encoded protein: CATSDGTGAGETQYF.

This chain links TRBV12-3 or TRBV12-4 with TRBJ1-4; 8 bases match TRBD1. Losses at the gene ends were 5 bases for V and 10 bases for J; bases not matched to a gene: 3. There are 12 residues in the CDR3. The CDR3 here is CASSGTGGKLFF. CDR3 DNA: TGTGCCAGCAGTGGAACAGGGGGAAAACTGTTTTTT.

The chain recombines TRBV2 with TRBJ1-6, with 8 bases aligning to TRBD1. Germline V gene sequence: CDR1 SNHLY, CDR2 FYNNEI. With V trimmed by 6 bases and J by 10 bases, 8 bases remained unmatched. The CDR3 spans 14 residues. The CDR3 DNA is TGTGCCAGCAGGGAGGACAGGGTCAGATCACCCCTCCACTTT. Protein: CASREDRVRSPLHF.

This clone turned up a few times. The chain uses TRBV7-9 and TRBJ1-6, with D perhaps matching TRBD1 (5 bases). Deletions cut 5 bases from V and 10 bases from J, with 21 bases between. Germline values: CDR1 SEHNR, CDR2 FQNEAQ (reference sequence). There are 16 residues in the CDR3. CDR3 bases: TGTGCCAGCAGCCCTATGGGGGGAAAAGTCGTCTCACCCCTCCACTTT. Translating it yields CASSPMGGKVVSPLHF.

The chain employs TRBV5-1 and TRBJ2-3; D not resolved. There are 15 residues in the CDR3. Trimming left V 0 bases short and J 2 bases short, with 10 bases between. CDR1 SGHRS and CDR2 YFSETQ come from the germline V gene. CDR3 nucleotides: TGCGCCAGCAGCTTGGGAGTCCTGTTCACAGATACGCAGTATTTT. It specifies CASSLGVLFTDTQYF.

The genes are TRBV28 and TRBJ2-7; D is ambiguous. Germline V CDR1 and CDR2: MDHEN, SYDVKM. CDR3 size: 15 residues. Trimming removed 7 bases at V and 2 bases at J, with 18 bases between. CDR3 coding DNA: TGTGCCAGCATTTCCTCGTGGAGTACAACCTACGAGCAGTACTTC. Translated: CASISSWSTTYEQYF.

This clone was seen more than once but under ten times. The CDR3 DNA sequence: TGTGCCAGCAGCTTAGAATCCAGGGGGAGGCTCTACGAGCAGTACTTC. This codes for CASSLESRGRLYEQYF. The chain uses TRBV7-8 and TRBJ2-7; D possibly corresponds to TRBD1 (7 bases). The CDR3 sequence is 16 residues long. Deletions cut 1 base from V and 3 bases from J, with 16 bases between. Germline V CDR1 and CDR2: SGHVS, FQNEAQ.

The chain has TRBV12-5 and TRBJ2-2; possible D gene TRBD2, 6 bases. V gave up 7 bases and J gave up 7 bases, with 13 bases separating them. The length of the CDR3 is 13 residues. The V gene's germline CDR1 is LGHNT and CDR2 FRNRAP. The chain's CDR3 is CASAPGGSGELFF. In DNA form, the CDR3 reads TGTGCTAGTGCCCCTGGGGGGAGCGGGGAGCTGTTTTTT.

V gene TRBV4-3 combines with J gene TRBJ1-2; TRBD1 matches 10 bases. This CDR3 contains 14 residues. The junction had 2 bases not matched to a gene; V was cut back by 1 base and J by 6 bases. Germline CDR1 reads LGHNA; CDR2 reads YSLEER. CDR3 coding DNA: TGCGCCAGCAGCCAAGGTGGGACAGGGGATGGCTACACCTTC. It codes for CASSQGGTGDGYTF.

This clone has just a few counts. The J gene is TRBJ1-1, the V gene TRBV20-1; tentative D call: TRBD1 (6 bases). This CDR3 contains 13 residues. CDR1 and CDR2 (germline): DFQATT, SNEGSKA (reference sequence). Trimming took off 3 bases at V and 10 bases at J, with 18 bases between the two ends. The CDR3 sequence is CSASGDTRPGAFF. The CDR3 DNA reads as TGCAGTGCTAGTGGGGACACCCGACCAGGAGCTTTCTTT.

In DNA form, the CDR3 reads TGTGCCAGCAGCGTCCAGGGAGGAGAGACCCAGTACTTC. Translating gives CASSVQGGETQYF. The rearrangement links TRBV5-8 to TRBJ2-5, with D possibly TRBD2 on 6 matching bases. The CDR3 runs to 13 residues. V lost 4 bases, J lost 4 bases, and 11 bases lay in between. In germline, CDR1 is SGHTS, CDR2 YDEGEE.